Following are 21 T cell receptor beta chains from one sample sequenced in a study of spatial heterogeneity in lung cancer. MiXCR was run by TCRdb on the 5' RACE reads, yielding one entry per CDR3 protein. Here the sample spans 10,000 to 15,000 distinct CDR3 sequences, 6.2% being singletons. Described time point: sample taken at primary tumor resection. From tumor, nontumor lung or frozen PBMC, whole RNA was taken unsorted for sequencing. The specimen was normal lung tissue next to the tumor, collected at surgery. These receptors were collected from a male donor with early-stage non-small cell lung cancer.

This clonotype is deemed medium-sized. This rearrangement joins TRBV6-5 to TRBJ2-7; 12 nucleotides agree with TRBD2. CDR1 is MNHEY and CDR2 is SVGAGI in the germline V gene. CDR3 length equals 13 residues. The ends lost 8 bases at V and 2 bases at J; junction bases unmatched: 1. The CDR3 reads CASRLAGAYEQYF. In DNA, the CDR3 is TGTGCCAGCCGACTAGCGGGAGCCTACGAGCAGTACTTC.

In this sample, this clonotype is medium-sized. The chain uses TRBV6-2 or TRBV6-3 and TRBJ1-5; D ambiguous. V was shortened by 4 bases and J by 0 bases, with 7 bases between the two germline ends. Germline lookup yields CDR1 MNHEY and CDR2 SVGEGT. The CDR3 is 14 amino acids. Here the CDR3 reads CASSLQSSNQPQHF. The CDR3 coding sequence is TGTGCCAGCAGTTTACAGTCTAGCAATCAGCCCCAGCATTTT.

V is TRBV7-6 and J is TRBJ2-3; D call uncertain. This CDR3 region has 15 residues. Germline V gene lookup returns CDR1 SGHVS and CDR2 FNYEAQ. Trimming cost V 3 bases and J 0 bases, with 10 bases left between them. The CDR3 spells CASSLSGSSTDTQYF. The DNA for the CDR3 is TGTGCCAGCAGCTTGTCTGGGTCTAGCACAGATACGCAGTATTTT.

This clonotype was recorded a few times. DNA for the CDR3: TGTGCCAGCAGTGTAGCGGGCTCTGGGGCCAACGTCCTGACTTTC. It encodes CASSVAGSGANVLTF. The chain joins TRBV25-1 to TRBJ2-6, with 7 nucleotides matching TRBD2. CDR3 length equals 15 residues. CDR1 and CDR2 from the germline V gene are MGHDK and SYGVNS. J was trimmed by 0 bases and V by 4 bases; bases with no gene match: 0.

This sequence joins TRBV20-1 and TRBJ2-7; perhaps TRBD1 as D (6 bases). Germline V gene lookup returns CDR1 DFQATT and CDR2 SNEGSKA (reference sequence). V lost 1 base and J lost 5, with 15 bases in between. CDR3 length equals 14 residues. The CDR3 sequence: CSARGVTGVNEQYF. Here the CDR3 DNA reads TGCAGTGCTAGAGGGGTGACAGGAGTGAACGAGCAGTACTTC.

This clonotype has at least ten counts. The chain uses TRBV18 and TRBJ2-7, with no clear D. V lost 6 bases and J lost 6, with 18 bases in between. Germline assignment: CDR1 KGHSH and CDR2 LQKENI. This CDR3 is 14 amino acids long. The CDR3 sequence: CASSLRRGEAEQYF. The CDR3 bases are TGTGCCAGCTCTCTTCGCCGAGGAGAGGCCGAGCAGTACTTC.

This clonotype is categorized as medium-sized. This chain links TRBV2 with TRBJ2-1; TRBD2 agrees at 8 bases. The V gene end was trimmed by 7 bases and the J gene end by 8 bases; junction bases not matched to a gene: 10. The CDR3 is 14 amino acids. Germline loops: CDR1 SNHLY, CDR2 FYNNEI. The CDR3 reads CASKYSGSRYEQFF. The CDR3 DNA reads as TGTGCCAGCAAGTACAGCGGGAGTAGGTATGAGCAGTTCTTC.

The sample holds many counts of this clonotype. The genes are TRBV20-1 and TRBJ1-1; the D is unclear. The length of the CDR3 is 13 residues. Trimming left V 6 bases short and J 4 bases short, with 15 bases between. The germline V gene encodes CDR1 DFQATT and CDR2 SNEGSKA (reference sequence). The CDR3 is CSAPGRVGTEAFF. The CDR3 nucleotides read TGCAGTGCCCCCGGTCGGGTGGGCACTGAAGCTTTCTTT.

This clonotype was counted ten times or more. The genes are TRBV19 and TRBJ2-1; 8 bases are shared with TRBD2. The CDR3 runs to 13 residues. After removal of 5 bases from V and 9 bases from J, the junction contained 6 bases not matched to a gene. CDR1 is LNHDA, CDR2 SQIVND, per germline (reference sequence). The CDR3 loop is CASSSGLVAEQFF. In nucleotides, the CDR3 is TGTGCCAGTAGTTCGGGACTAGTGGCTGAGCAGTTCTTC.

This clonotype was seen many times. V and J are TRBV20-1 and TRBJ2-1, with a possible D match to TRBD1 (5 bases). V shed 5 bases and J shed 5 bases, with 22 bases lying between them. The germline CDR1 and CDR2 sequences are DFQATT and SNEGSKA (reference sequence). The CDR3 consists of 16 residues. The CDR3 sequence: CSASDPRTRPNNEQFF. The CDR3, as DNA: TGCAGTGCTTCCGACCCCCGGACAAGGCCTAACAATGAGCAGTTCTTC.

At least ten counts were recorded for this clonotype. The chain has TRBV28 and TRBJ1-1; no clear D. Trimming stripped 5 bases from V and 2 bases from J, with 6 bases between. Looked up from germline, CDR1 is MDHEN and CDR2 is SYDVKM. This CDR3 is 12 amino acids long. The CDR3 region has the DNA TGTGCCAGCAGTCTGCAAAACACTGAAGCTTTCTTT. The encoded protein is CASSLQNTEAFF.

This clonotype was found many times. CDR3 region: CATSEPQGPTDTQYF. Here the CDR3 DNA reads TGTGCCACCAGTGAGCCACAGGGCCCCACAGATACGCAGTATTTT. The chain recombines TRBV24-1 with TRBJ2-3; D might be TRBD1 (6 bases). Germline CDR1 KGHDR, CDR2 SFDVKD. V lost 4 bases and J lost 2, with 12 bases in between. The CDR3 extends over 15 amino acids.

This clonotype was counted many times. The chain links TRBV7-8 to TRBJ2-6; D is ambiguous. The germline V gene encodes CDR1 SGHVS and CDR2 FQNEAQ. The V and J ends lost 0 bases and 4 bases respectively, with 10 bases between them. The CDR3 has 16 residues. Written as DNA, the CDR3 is TGTGCCAGCAGCTTAGCTCCCACCGTGGGGGCCAACGTCCTGACTTTC. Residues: CASSLAPTVGANVLTF.

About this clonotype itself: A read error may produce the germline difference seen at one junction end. The CDR3 loop reads CASSAGTENSEAFF. The CDR3 DNA is TGTGCCAGCAGTGCCGGGACTGAGAACAGTGAAGCTTTCTTT. The chain recombines TRBV2 with TRBJ1-1, with D perhaps matching TRBD1 (5 bases). CDR1 is SNHLY, CDR2 FYNNEI, per germline. This CDR3 has 14 residues.

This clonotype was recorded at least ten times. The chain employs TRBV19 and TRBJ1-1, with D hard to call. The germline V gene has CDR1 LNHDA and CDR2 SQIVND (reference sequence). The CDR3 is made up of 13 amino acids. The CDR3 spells CALSTRGGTEAFF. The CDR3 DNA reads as TGTGCGCTGTCGACTCGTGGAGGGACTGAAGCTTTCTTT.

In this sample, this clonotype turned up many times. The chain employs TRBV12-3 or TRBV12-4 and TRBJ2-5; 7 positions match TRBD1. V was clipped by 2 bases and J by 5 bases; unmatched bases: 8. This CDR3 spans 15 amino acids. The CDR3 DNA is TGTGCCAGCAGTTTAAAGACAGGGACCACGGAGACCCAGTACTTC. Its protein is CASSLKTGTTETQYF.

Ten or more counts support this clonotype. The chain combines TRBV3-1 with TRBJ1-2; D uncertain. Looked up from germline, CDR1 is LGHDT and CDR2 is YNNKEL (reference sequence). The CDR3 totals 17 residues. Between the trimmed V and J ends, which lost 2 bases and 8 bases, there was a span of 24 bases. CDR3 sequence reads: CASSQRGSGTPTGGYTF. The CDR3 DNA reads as TGTGCCAGCAGCCAAAGAGGAAGTGGAACCCCGACGGGAGGCTACACCTTC.

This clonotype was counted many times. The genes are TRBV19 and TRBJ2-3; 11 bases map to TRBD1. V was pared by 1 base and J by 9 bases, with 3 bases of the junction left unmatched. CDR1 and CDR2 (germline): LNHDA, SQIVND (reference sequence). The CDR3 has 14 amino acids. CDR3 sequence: CASSIGGQGATQYF. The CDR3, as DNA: TGTGCCAGTAGTATAGGCGGACAGGGGGCAACGCAGTATTTT.

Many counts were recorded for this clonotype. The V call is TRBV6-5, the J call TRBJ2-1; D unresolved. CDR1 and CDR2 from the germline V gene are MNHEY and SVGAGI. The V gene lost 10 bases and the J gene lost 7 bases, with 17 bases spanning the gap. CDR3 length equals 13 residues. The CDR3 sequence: CATRDTSWNEQFF. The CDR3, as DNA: TGTGCCACCAGAGACACCTCTTGGAATGAGCAGTTCTTC.

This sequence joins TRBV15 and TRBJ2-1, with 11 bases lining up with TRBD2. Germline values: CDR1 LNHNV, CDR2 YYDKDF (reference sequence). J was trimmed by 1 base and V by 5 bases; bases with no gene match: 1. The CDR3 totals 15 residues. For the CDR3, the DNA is TGTGCCACCAGCTTAGCGGGAGGGTCCTACAATGAGCAGTTCTTC. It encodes CATSLAGGSYNEQFF.

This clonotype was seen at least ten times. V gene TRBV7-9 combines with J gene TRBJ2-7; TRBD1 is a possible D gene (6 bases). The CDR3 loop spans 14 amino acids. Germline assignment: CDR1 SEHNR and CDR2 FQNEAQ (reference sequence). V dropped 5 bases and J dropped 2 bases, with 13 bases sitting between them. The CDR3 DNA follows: TGTGCCAGCAGCGACACAGGGTCCCCCTACGAGCAGTACTTC. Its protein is CASSDTGSPYEQYF.